A selection of T cell receptor beta chains follows, all from one sample in a study of blood T cell repertoires in COVID-19. Produced via immunoSEQ multiplex PCR; TCRdb's table is partial and in-frame only. The sample includes 150,000 to 200,000 clones, 82% of them seen just once. Sequenced sample: peripheral blood. The receptor set was obtained from a woman in her seventies with acute or convalescent COVID-19. Both conserved end residues are part of each CDR3. Each record gives: J gene, clone size, D gene, V gene, CDR3 protein, CDR3 DNA. D genes are given only for firm matches. Only part of the rows carry a size: once, few, many, or a class if the clone is expanded.

TRBJ1-2	-	-	TRBV2	CASSLSAGGYGYTF	TGTGCCAGCAGCCTATCGGCAGGAGGCTATGGCTACACCTTC
TRBJ1-2	-	-	TRBV7-9	CASSLGPSGLDYGYTF	TGTGCCAGCAGCTTAGGCCCTTCAGGGTTGGACTATGGCTACACCTTC
TRBJ1-2	-	TRBD1	TRBV29-1	CSAPGQGPYGYTF	TGCAGCGCTCCGGGACAGGGGCCCTATGGCTACACCTTC
TRBJ1-1	-	-	TRBV28	CASRGVVRGAFF	TGTGCCAGCCGGGGGGTAGTGCGCGGGGCTTTCTTT
TRBJ1-1	-	TRBD1	TRBV11-2	CASSLVGGQYTEAFF	TGTGCCAGCAGCTTAGTAGGGGGACAGTACACTGAAGCTTTCTTT
TRBJ1-3	-	-	TRBV7-9	CASSSTLTTGNTIYF	TGTGCCAGCAGCTCCACCCTTACTACAGGAAACACCATATATTTT
TRBJ2-5	-	TRBD2	TRBV10-3	CAISRASGGEETQYF	TGTGCCATCAGTCGGGCTAGCGGGGGAGAAGAGACCCAGTACTTC
TRBJ2-1	-	TRBD2	TRBV6-6	CASSNGRGTEQFF	TGTGCCAGCAGCAACGGGCGGGGGACTGAGCAGTTCTTC
TRBJ2-6	many	-	TRBV6-2/TRBV6-3	CASSLDGANVLTF	TGTGCCAGCAGCCTAGATGGGGCCAACGTCCTGACTTTC
TRBJ2-2	-	TRBD2	TRBV19	CAARQRELTGELFF	TGTGCCGCCCGCCAGCGGGAGCTCACCGGGGAGCTGTTTTTT
TRBJ1-6	-	TRBD1	TRBV6-5	CASSYSNGQGRAPLHF	TGTGCCAGCAGTTACTCTAACGGACAGGGTAGGGCACCCCTCCACTTT
TRBJ2-3	-	TRBD1	TRBV18	CASSPQQGSDTQYF	TGTGCCAGCTCACCGCAACAGGGGTCGGATACGCAGTATTTT